This paragraph reports one T cell receptor (beta chain). These data originate in a study of blood T cell repertoires in COVID-19. The protocol was immunoSEQ multiplex PCR, while the TCRdb copy is restricted to in-frame clones and leaves out a portion. The sample has fewer than 50,000 clones; around 82% are singletons. This CDR3 has 14 amino acids. With V trimmed by 10 bases and J by 2 bases, 4 bases remained unmatched. Germline-derived CDR1 and CDR2 are KGHDR and SFDVKD. The sequence was obtained from a woman older than 75 with active or convalescent COVID-19. The source material was peripheral blood. This chain links TRBV24-1 with TRBJ2-3; 11 nucleotides align to TRBD1. Written as DNA, the CDR3 is TGTGCCACTAGGGACAGGGGGATCACAGATACGCAGTATTTT. Residues: CATRDRGITDTQYF.